This paragraph reports one T cell receptor beta chain. This sample was included in a study of CD8 T cells in Susac syndrome. After extraction with the RNeasy kit, about 0.45 to 1 ug of the RNA was reverse transcribed using random hexamers. Amplification of TCR beta CDR3 was carried out by immunoSEQ multiplex PCR, which covered 54 Vbeta and 13 Jbeta segments. TCRdb analysed the immunoSEQ multiplex PCR reads with MiXCR anew, one entry per CDR3 protein. The sample lists around 140,000 distinct CDR3 sequences; roughly 95% were seen once. Germline V lookup: CDR1 SEHNR, CDR2 FQNEAQ (reference sequence). The CDR3 length is 14 residues. Trimming cost V 5 bases and J 3 bases; bases outside gene matches: 4. Through negative isolation, CD4+ and CD8+ T cells were obtained, while TEMRA cells were enriched using FACS.

Material: CD4+ T cells from PBMCs. This chain joins TRBV7-9 and TRBJ2-5; 9 bases fit TRBD2. The source is a human donor in good health. The CDR3 is CASSQTSGKETQYF. The CDR3 DNA reads as TGTGCCAGCAGCCAGACTAGCGGAAAAGAGACCCAGTACTTC.